Shown below are 10 T cell receptor beta chains from a single sample sequenced in a study of blood T cells in healthy people across ages. A J-beta primer mix and a sample-barcoded 5' primer were used in a second PCR of roughly 6 to 11 cycles. TCRdb reprocessed the 5' RACE reads with MiXCR, giving one entry per CDR3 protein. Of roughly 1.5 million distinct CDR3 sequences in the sample, approximately 42% were seen once. Material for sequencing was blood. These TCRs come from a woman aged 18-29 years in good health.

The genes are TRBV7-2 and TRBJ2-7; 7 bases align to TRBD1. The CDR3 sequence is 14 residues long. Germline CDR1 is SGHTA and CDR2 is FQGNSA. Trimming took 5 bases from V and 4 from J; bases not matched to a gene: 8. The CDR3 DNA is TGTGCCAGCAGCCGCAGACAGGGTGGATACGAGCAGTACTTC. This encodes CASSRRQGGYEQYF.

This clonotype was recorded a few times. The CDR3 here is CSAREKGVGDGYTF. The DNA for the CDR3 is TGCAGTGCTAGAGAGAAAGGGGTAGGCGATGGCTACACCTTC. The chain couples TRBV20-1 to TRBJ1-2; possibly TRBD1 for D (5 bases). V was cut by 0 bases and J by 6 bases, with 14 bases left in between. Germline CDR1 reads DFQATT; CDR2 reads SNEGSKA (reference sequence). The CDR3 consists of 14 residues.

This chain uses TRBV20-1 with TRBJ2-1, with D possibly being TRBD2 (5 bases). CDR1 and CDR2 (germline): DFQATT, SNEGSKA (reference sequence). The CDR3 is 15 residues long. Between the trimmed V and J ends, which lost 5 bases and 5 bases, there was a span of 19 bases. CDR3 residues: CSAGAGGPNDNEQFF. In nucleotides, the CDR3 is TGCAGTGCTGGAGCCGGAGGCCCCAACGACAATGAGCAGTTCTTC.

V and J are TRBV28 and TRBJ2-6; no reliable D call. Trimming removed 5 bases from V and 0 bases from J, with 14 bases in between. Per the germline V gene, CDR1 is MDHEN and CDR2 is SYDVKM. CDR3 size: 17 residues. CDR3 DNA sequence: TGTGCCAGCAGTCCGACGACTGGCGGCTCTGGGGCCAACGTCCTGACTTTC. The encoded protein is CASSPTTGGSGANVLTF.

This rearrangement joins TRBV12-3 or TRBV12-4 to TRBJ2-5; tentatively, D is TRBD1 (5 bases). The CDR3 length is 14 residues. V was cut by 1 base and J by 3 bases, with 9 bases left in between. The CDR3 region has the DNA TGTGCCAGCAGTTTAGAGGGGCTGGAAGAGACCCAGTACTTC. This codes for CASSLEGLEETQYF.

The chain combines TRBV6-2 or TRBV6-3 with TRBJ2-2; 11 bases line up with TRBD1. The CDR3 consists of 17 residues. V shed 5 bases, J shed 5 bases, and the junction held 10 bases outside the gene matches. The germline V gene has CDR1 MNHEY and CDR2 SVGEGT. CDR3 in amino acids: CASSRTGQGARTGELFF. Written as DNA, the CDR3 is TGTGCCAGCAGTCGGACCGGACAGGGGGCGCGAACCGGGGAGCTGTTTTTT.

This clonotype was seen a handful of times. CDR3 in DNA: TGCGCCAGCAGGGACTCCTATAATTCACCCCTCCACTTT. Amino acid sequence: CASRDSYNSPLHF. The rearrangement links TRBV4-1 to TRBJ1-6; D is undetermined. With 6 bases removed from V and 0 bases from J, the gap between germline ends came to 3 bases. This CDR3 has 13 residues. Germline CDR1 is MGHRA and CDR2 is YSYEKL.

This chain links TRBV7-9 with TRBJ1-6; D unclear. V was shortened by 4 bases and J by 9 bases, with 7 bases between the two germline ends. Per germline, CDR1 SEHNR and CDR2 FQNEAQ (reference sequence). This CDR3 has 12 amino acids. The CDR3 bases are TGTGCCAGCAGCTCCTGGGTTTCACCCCTCCACTTT. Translation gives CASSSWVSPLHF.

Many counts were recorded for this clonotype. CDR3 DNA sequence: TGTGCCAGCAGCCCTGGCGAAGGGAACACTGAAGCTTTCTTT. Encoded protein: CASSPGEGNTEAFF. V and J are TRBV3-1 and TRBJ1-1; D unresolved. Trimming left V 4 bases short and J 1 base short, with 10 bases between. The germline V gene encodes CDR1 LGHDT and CDR2 YNNKEL (reference sequence). This CDR3 region has 14 residues.

This clonotype occurred a few times. The V call is TRBV27, the J call TRBJ1-5; D not certain. V lost 6 bases to trimming and J lost 0 bases, with 9 bases between them. The CDR3 contains 14 residues. Germline V gives CDR1 MNHEY, CDR2 SMNVEV (reference sequence). In nucleotides, the CDR3 is TGTGCCAGCAGGATGGGGAATAGCAATCAGCCCCAGCATTTT. Protein: CASRMGNSNQPQHF.